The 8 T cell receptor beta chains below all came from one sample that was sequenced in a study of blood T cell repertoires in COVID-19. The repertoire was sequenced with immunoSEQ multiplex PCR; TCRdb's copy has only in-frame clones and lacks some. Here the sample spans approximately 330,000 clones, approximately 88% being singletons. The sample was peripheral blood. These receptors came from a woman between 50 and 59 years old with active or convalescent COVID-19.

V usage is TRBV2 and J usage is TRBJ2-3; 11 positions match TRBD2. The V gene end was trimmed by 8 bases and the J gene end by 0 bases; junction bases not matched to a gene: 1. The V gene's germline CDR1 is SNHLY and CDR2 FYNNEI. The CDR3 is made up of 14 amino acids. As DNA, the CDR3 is TGTGCCAGCCGACTAGCGGGGAGCACAGATACGCAGTATTTT. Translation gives CASRLAGSTDTQYF.

The CDR3 DNA reads as TGTGCCATCAGTGAGCGATCCGGGAGCTATAATTCACCCCTCCACTTT. Its translation is CAISERSGSYNSPLHF. The chain has TRBV10-3 and TRBJ1-6; no firm D call. The ends were cut back, 2 bases at V and 3 bases at J, with 11 bases in the middle. In germline, CDR1 is ENHRY, CDR2 SYGVKD. The CDR3 contains 16 residues.

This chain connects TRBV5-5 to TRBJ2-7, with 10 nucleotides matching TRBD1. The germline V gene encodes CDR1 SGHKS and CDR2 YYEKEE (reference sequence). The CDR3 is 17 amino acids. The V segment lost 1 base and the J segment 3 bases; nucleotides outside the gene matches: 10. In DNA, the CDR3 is TGTGCCAGCAGCTTGTCTCCCGCGGGACAGGGGATCTACGAGCAGTACTTC. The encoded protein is CASSLSPAGQGIYEQYF.

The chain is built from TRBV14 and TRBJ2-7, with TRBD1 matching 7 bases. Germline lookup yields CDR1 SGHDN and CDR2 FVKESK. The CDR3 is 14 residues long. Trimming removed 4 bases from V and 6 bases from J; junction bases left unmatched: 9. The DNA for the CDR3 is TGTGCCAGCAGCCCCCGGGACAGCCCCCGCGAGCAGTACTTC. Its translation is CASSPRDSPREQYF.

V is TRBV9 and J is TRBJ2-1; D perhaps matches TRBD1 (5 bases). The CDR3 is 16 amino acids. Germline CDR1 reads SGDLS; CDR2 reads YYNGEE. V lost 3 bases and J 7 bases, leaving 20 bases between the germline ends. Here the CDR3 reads CASSGSSRTQLNEQFF. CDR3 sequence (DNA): TGTGCCAGCAGCGGTTCTTCCCGGACACAACTAAATGAGCAGTTCTTC.

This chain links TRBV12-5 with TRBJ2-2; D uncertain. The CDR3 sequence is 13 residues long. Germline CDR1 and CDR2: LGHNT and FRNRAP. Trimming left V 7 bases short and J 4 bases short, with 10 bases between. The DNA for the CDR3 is TGTGCTAGTGCCCGTATGAGCACCGGGGAGCTGTTTTTT. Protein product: CASARMSTGELFF.

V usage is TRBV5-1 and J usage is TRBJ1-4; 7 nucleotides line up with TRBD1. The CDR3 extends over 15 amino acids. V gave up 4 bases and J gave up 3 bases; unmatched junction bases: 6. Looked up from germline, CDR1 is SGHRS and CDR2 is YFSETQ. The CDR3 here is CASSDTGASNEKLFF. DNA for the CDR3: TGCGCCAGCAGCGATACAGGGGCTTCTAATGAAAAACTGTTTTTT.

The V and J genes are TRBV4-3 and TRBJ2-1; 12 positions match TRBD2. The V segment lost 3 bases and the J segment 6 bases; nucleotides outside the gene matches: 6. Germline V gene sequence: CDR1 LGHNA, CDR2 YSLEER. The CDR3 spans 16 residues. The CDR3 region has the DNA TGCGCCAGCAGCCAGATACTAGCGGGAGGACCCAATGAGCAGTTCTTC. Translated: CASSQILAGGPNEQFF.